The following is a T cell receptor (beta chain) sequence with its context. The antigen is not known. The CDR3 sequence is 17 residues long. Germline V CDR1 and CDR2: MNHNS, SASEGT. With 1 base removed from V and 0 bases from J, the gap between germline ends came to 15 bases. This sample stems from a study of graft-versus-host responses after intestinal transplantation. Sequencing used immunoSEQ multiplex PCR; TCRdb keeps in-frame clones, though not all of them. The table includes 45,000 to 65,000 clones, 94% detected once. The chain carries TRBV6-1 and TRBJ1-2, with no clear D. This material consisted of unstimulated CD4+ T cells sorted from spleen or lymph node cells, taken before transplant. The sequence derives from a human donor who was the organ donor for an intestinal transplant. The CDR3 reads CASSEVLGRLANYGYTF. DNA of the CDR3: TGTGCCAGCAGTGAAGTTCTAGGCAGGCTAGCTAACTATGGCTACACCTTC.